Described below is a single T cell receptor (beta chain) sequence and its context. Clones were sequenced by immunoSEQ multiplex PCR, and TCRdb holds only the in-frame ones, with some missing. Of some 13,000 clones detected, approximately 77% appear once; the ten largest clones hold 7% to 10%. Germline V gives CDR1 SGHTA, CDR2 FQGNSA. The V end lost 3 bases, the J end lost 4 bases, and 13 bases lay between the germline ends. CDR3 size: 15 residues. This record belongs to a study of control samples from healthy donors and cancer patients. The clonotype was recovered from a male donor with melanoma. The specimen sequenced was formalin-fixed, paraffin-embedded tissue. This sequence joins TRBV7-2 and TRBJ1-3, with D maybe TRBD1 (6 bases). The CDR3 DNA is TGTGCCAGCAGCTTCATAACAGGGAAAGGAAACACCATATATTTT. It codes for CASSFITGKGNTIYF.